This is a list of T cell receptor beta chains from one sample in a study of T cell repertoires in cytomegalovirus infection. One entry per CDR3 protein, called by TCRdb with MiXCR from the reads. Of roughly 500,000 distinct CDR3 sequences listed, 16% are singletons. Sequenced input: CD8+ T cells from PBMCs. These receptors were collected from a human donor in good health (CMV status not recorded). Some clones in this sample may be carry-over from other donors' samples. Both conserved end residues are part of each CDR3. The order of the fields is J gene, clone size, CDR3 length, D gene, V gene, CDR3 protein, CDR3 DNA. The D gene is left open where the match is weak. Size is omitted from some rows. Given values are once, few, many or a class for expanded clones.

j_call: TRBJ1-5; clone_size: many; cdr3_length: 15; d_call: -; v_call: TRBV11-2; cdr3_aa: CASSLDQYSNQPQHF; cdr3_nt: TGTGCCAGCAGCTTAGATCAATATAGCAATCAGCCCCAGCATTTT
j_call: TRBJ2-7; clone_size: -; cdr3_length: 17; d_call: -; v_call: TRBV27; cdr3_aa: CASSNSMGEAGSYEQYF; cdr3_nt: TGTGCCAGCAGCAATTCCATGGGGGAGGCTGGCTCCTACGAGCAGTACTTC
j_call: TRBJ1-2; clone_size: -; cdr3_length: 14; d_call: -; v_call: TRBV28; cdr3_aa: CASSLIVRGLGYTF; cdr3_nt: TGTGCCAGCAGTTTAATAGTCAGGGGCTTGGGCTACACCTTC
j_call: TRBJ2-3; clone_size: -; cdr3_length: 19; d_call: TRBD2; v_call: TRBV18; cdr3_aa: CASSLGLAGGIRVADTQYF; cdr3_nt: TGTGCCAGCTCACTTGGACTAGCGGGAGGAATAAGGGTCGCAGATACGCAGTATTTT
j_call: TRBJ2-7; clone_size: -; cdr3_length: 14; d_call: -; v_call: TRBV2; cdr3_aa: CASSGWQNPYEQYF; cdr3_nt: TGTGCCAGCAGTGGTTGGCAAAACCCCTACGAGCAGTACTTC
j_call: TRBJ1-5; clone_size: many; cdr3_length: 14; d_call: -; v_call: TRBV7-9; cdr3_aa: CASSSGTWNQPQHF; cdr3_nt: TGTGCCAGCAGCTCAGGGACATGGAATCAGCCCCAGCATTTT
j_call: TRBJ2-3; clone_size: -; cdr3_length: 13; d_call: -; v_call: TRBV7-3; cdr3_aa: CATGELNTDTQYF; cdr3_nt: TGTGCCACCGGCGAGCTTAACACAGATACGCAGTATTTT
j_call: TRBJ1-5; clone_size: many; cdr3_length: 15; d_call: -; v_call: TRBV7-6; cdr3_aa: CASSPTPEPNQPQHF; cdr3_nt: TGTGCCAGCAGCCCTACCCCGGAGCCTAATCAGCCCCAGCATTTT
j_call: TRBJ2-7; clone_size: many; cdr3_length: 18; d_call: -; v_call: TRBV7-2; cdr3_aa: CASSLDERGPTFSYEQYF; cdr3_nt: TGTGCCAGCAGCTTAGATGAGAGAGGGCCGACCTTCTCCTACGAGCAGTACTTC
j_call: TRBJ2-7; clone_size: many; cdr3_length: 17; d_call: TRBD2; v_call: TRBV27; cdr3_aa: CASSSGTSGRLSYEQYF; cdr3_nt: TGTGCCAGCAGTTCCGGGACTAGCGGGAGGCTGTCCTACGAGCAGTACTTC
j_call: TRBJ2-7; clone_size: few; cdr3_length: 13; d_call: -; v_call: TRBV29-1; cdr3_aa: CSVESGGSYEQYF; cdr3_nt: TGCAGCGTTGAAAGTGGGGGCTCCTACGAGCAGTACTTC
j_call: TRBJ2-1; clone_size: many; cdr3_length: 18; d_call: -; v_call: TRBV5-6; cdr3_aa: CASSAAGSRGARYDEQFF; cdr3_nt: TGTGCCAGCAGCGCGGCGGGGAGTCGGGGGGCGCGGTACGATGAGCAGTTCTTC
j_call: TRBJ1-1; clone_size: few; cdr3_length: 14; d_call: -; v_call: TRBV9; cdr3_aa: CASSVEEGNTEAFF; cdr3_nt: TGTGCCAGCAGCGTAGAAGAAGGGAACACTGAAGCTTTCTTT
j_call: TRBJ2-7; clone_size: -; cdr3_length: 14; d_call: -; v_call: TRBV6-5; cdr3_aa: CASSYSGGDQREYF; cdr3_nt: TGTGCCAGCAGTTATTCGGGGGGCGATCAAAGAGAGTACTTC
j_call: TRBJ2-7; clone_size: many; cdr3_length: 14; d_call: -; v_call: TRBV7-3; cdr3_aa: CASSLTGGSGEQYF; cdr3_nt: TGTGCCAGCAGCTTAACTGGGGGCAGCGGCGAGCAGTACTTC
j_call: TRBJ2-3; clone_size: many; cdr3_length: 14; d_call: TRBD2; v_call: TRBV28; cdr3_aa: CASSLAGTTDTQYF; cdr3_nt: TGTGCCAGCAGTCTAGCGGGGACCACAGATACGCAGTATTTT